The source of this TCR beta chain is a study of blood T cells in healthy people across ages. Findings of the study overall: Roughly linear declines in TCR beta diversity per million T cells occurred with age. Lack of knowledge of donor CMV status possibly confounded expanded clonotype changes.

From germline, CDR1 is SGHTA and CDR2 FQGNSA. The CDR3 sequence is 15 residues long. The V gene lost 5 bases and the J gene lost 4 bases, with 15 bases spanning the gap. A second roughly 6 to 12 cycle PCR used barcoded and J-beta primers. Each cDNA molecule was tagged by a template-switch adaptor with 12 random nucleotides. A minimum of 3 million CDR3-containing paired-end reads was obtained for each sample. TCRdb ran MiXCR on the 5' RACE reads and lists one entry per CDR3 protein. The sample carries 700,000 to 950,000 distinct CDR3 sequences, roughly two fifths recorded once. Concerning this clonotype: The antigen remains undetermined.

Source material: blood. V gene TRBV7-2 combines with J gene TRBJ1-5; D may be TRBD1 (5 bases). The sequence came from a woman aged 60-75 years in good health. For the CDR3, the DNA is TGTGCCAGCAGCGTTCAGGGAGTAGGTAATCAGCCCCAGCATTTT. Its protein product is CASSVQGVGNQPQHF.